This T cell receptor beta chain stems from a study of blood T cell repertoires in COVID-19. Individuals drawn from around 24 US areas were roughly 18 to 100 years old. Clinical history reported by participants formed the basis on which cohorts were assigned. Each exposed participant met a COVID-19 case in the 2 weeks preceding study entry. CDR3 length equals 14 residues. Source study methods: By means of reference gene primer amplification, nucleated cell counts were estimated. Produced via immunoSEQ multiplex PCR; TCRdb's table is partial and in-frame only. V, J and clone size derive from that table, while D and trimming were established from the DNA sequence. The repertoire holds 300,000 to 350,000 clones, with around nine tenths as singletons.

Sequencing was done on a sample of PBMCs or T cells enriched from blood (not recorded which). The source of this sequence is a woman in her twenties or thirties who had been exposed to COVID-19. V is TRBV12-2 and J is TRBJ2-7; the table's D call, TRBD1, was not checked against the DNA. TRBV12-2 is reported as a pseudogene. The CDR3 DNA reads as TGTGCAAGTCGCCCCCGGGACAGGGAGAACGAGCAGTACTTC. It specifies CASRPRDRENEQYF.